A selection of T cell receptor beta chains follows, all from one sample in a study of T-cell memory formation after mild COVID-19. TCRdb re-called the 5' RACE reads with MiXCR, one entry per CDR3 protein. The sample consists of approximately 260,000 distinct CDR3 sequences, about a sixth of them appearing once. The sequencing input was PBMCs or a T cell subset sorted from them (not recorded which). These TCRs come from a man aged 18-30 years who had mild COVID-19 (a few samples of this study predate the infection). Cell type and time point are not known. The CDR3 runs from the conserved cysteine through the conserved F or W. A D gene is named only where the DNA matches it firmly. A clone size is listed for some rows: how often the clone was seen (once, few, many), or a class if it is expanded.

>-|TRBV13|-|TRBJ1-2
CASSLGYHGYTF
TGTGCCAGCAGCTTAGGGTATCATGGCTACACCTTC
>TRBD2|TRBV4-1|few|TRBJ2-1
CASSQVQVAGENEQFF
TGCGCCAGCAGCCAAGTCCAAGTAGCGGGGGAGAATGAGCAGTTCTTC
>-|TRBV5-1|-|TRBJ1-5
CASSLAGFDQPQHF
TGCGCCAGCAGCTTGGCCGGGTTCGATCAGCCCCAGCATTTT
>-|TRBV6-6|-|TRBJ2-3
CASDQGQPQYF
TGTGCCTCGGACCAGGGCCAGCCGCAGTATTTT
>-|TRBV29-1|once|TRBJ2-7
CSVEQFGRYEQYF
TGCAGCGTCGAGCAATTCGGAAGATACGAGCAGTACTTC
>-|TRBV7-8|-|TRBJ2-5
CATERRGVKETQYF
TGTGCCACCGAACGGAGGGGAGTAAAGGAGACCCAGTACTTC
>TRBD1|TRBV6-5|-|TRBJ1-6
CASSDRGYNSPLHF
TGTGCCAGCAGCGACAGGGGCTATAATTCACCCCTCCACTTT
>TRBD1|TRBV5-1|few|TRBJ1-6
CASSQGQGGSPLHF
TGCGCCAGCAGCCAAGGACAGGGGGGTTCACCCCTCCACTTT
>TRBD1|TRBV7-6|-|TRBJ1-1
CASSLPGGRTEAFF
TGTGCCAGCAGCTTACCAGGGGGACGAACTGAAGCTTTCTTT
>-|TRBV7-6|-|TRBJ2-7
CASSSLLGGLDEQYF
TGTGCCAGCAGCTCGCTGCTGGGCGGCCTTGACGAGCAGTACTTC
>TRBD1|TRBV18|-|TRBJ1-4
CASSRDRVEKLFF
TGTGCCAGCTCCAGGGACAGGGTGGAAAAACTGTTTTTT
>-|TRBV3-1|-|TRBJ2-3
CASSQEDGGPSTDTQYF
TGTGCCAGCAGCCAAGAAGATGGGGGACCAAGCACAGATACGCAGTATTTT
>-|TRBV20-1|-|TRBJ2-5
CSANRGGGRGETQYF
TGCAGTGCTAATCGAGGAGGGGGGCGAGGGGAGACCCAGTACTTC
>-|TRBV5-1|few|TRBJ2-3
CASSRLQANTDTQYF
TGCGCCAGCAGCCGTCTCCAGGCCAACACAGATACGCAGTATTTT
>TRBD2|TRBV7-2|few|TRBJ2-5
CASSLFGGAPETQYF
TGTGCCAGCAGCTTATTCGGGGGGGCCCCAGAGACCCAGTACTTC
>-|TRBV3-1|-|TRBJ2-1
CASSQDLGRSNEQFF
TGTGCCAGCAGCCAAGATCTCGGACGGTCCAATGAGCAGTTCTTC
>TRBD2|TRBV7-2|few|TRBJ2-5
CASTMGGETQYF
TGTGCCAGCACAATGGGGGGGGAGACCCAGTACTTC
>TRBD1|TRBV19|-|TRBJ1-2
CASSRDRSLHYGYTF
TGTGCCAGTAGTAGGGACAGATCCCTACACTATGGCTACACCTTC
>-|TRBV5-1|few|TRBJ2-7
CASSLDVWEEQYF
TGCGCCAGCAGCTTGGATGTATGGGAAGAGCAGTACTTC
>-|TRBV6-5|few|TRBJ1-6
CASSPQPYNSPLHF
TGTGCCAGCAGTCCACAACCGTATAATTCACCCCTCCACTTT
>TRBD1|TRBV18|few|TRBJ1-6
CASSSGTVNSPLHF
TGTGCCAGCTCATCCGGGACAGTTAATTCACCCCTCCACTTT
>TRBD1|TRBV2|few|TRBJ2-7
CASSRDRETYEQYF
TGTGCCAGCAGCCGGGACAGGGAGACCTACGAGCAGTACTTC
>-|TRBV20-1|-|TRBJ1-5
CSARTPGGNQPQHF
TGCAGTGCTAGAACCCCAGGGGGCAATCAGCCCCAGCATTTT
>-|TRBV4-1|few|TRBJ2-7
CASSQDPTRPEEQYF
TGCGCCAGCAGCCAAGATCCGACTCGCCCTGAGGAGCAGTACTTC
>TRBD1|TRBV18|-|TRBJ2-7
CASSWTGGSWEQYF
TGTGCCAGCTCATGGACAGGGGGGTCGTGGGAGCAGTACTTC
>-|TRBV6-5|few|TRBJ1-1
CASSYGVGAEAFF
TGTGCCAGCAGTTATGGTGTAGGCGCTGAAGCTTTCTTT
>-|TRBV12-3/TRBV12-4|many|TRBJ2-2
CASSLWWGRTGELFF
TGTGCCAGCAGTTTATGGTGGGGGAGGACCGGGGAGCTGTTTTTT
>-|TRBV7-2|-|TRBJ2-1
CASSPTRAQSNEQFF
TGTGCCAGCAGCCCCACCAGGGCCCAATCGAATGAGCAGTTCTTC
>TRBD2|TRBV6-1|-|TRBJ2-5
CASSAGLAGGETQYF
TGTGCCAGCAGTGCTGGACTAGCGGGGGGGGAGACCCAGTACTTC
>-|TRBV5-1|-|TRBJ1-1
CASSFHRANTEAFF
TGCGCCAGCAGCTTCCACAGAGCGAACACTGAAGCTTTCTTT
>TRBD1|TRBV4-3|many|TRBJ1-1
CASSQEGTGAFKAFF
TGCGCCAGCAGCCAAGAAGGGACAGGGGCTTTTAAAGCTTTCTTT
>-|TRBV4-1|-|TRBJ1-3
CASSQDEGNTIYF
TGCGCCAGCAGCCAAGATGAGGGGAACACCATATATTTT
>TRBD1|TRBV4-3|-|TRBJ1-1
CASSQKDRGHTEAFF
TGCGCCAGCAGCCAGAAGGACAGGGGGCACACTGAAGCTTTCTTT
>TRBD2|TRBV5-1|many|TRBJ2-1
CASSPGTSGGVAGEQFF
TGCGCCAGCAGCCCAGGGACTAGCGGGGGAGTGGCGGGAGAGCAGTTCTTC
>TRBD1|TRBV5-1|-|TRBJ2-3
CASSVTGQGNGDTQYF
TGCGCCAGCAGCGTTACGGGACAGGGAAATGGAGATACGCAGTATTTT
>TRBD1|TRBV7-2|few|TRBJ1-5
CASSSQQGDQPQHF
TGTGCCAGCAGCTCCCAACAGGGGGATCAGCCCCAGCATTTT
>-|TRBV29-1|few|TRBJ1-1
CSGSQGWGMNTEAFF
TGCAGCGGGTCCCAGGGCTGGGGTATGAACACTGAAGCTTTCTTT
>TRBD1|TRBV4-2|few|TRBJ2-3
CASSRVTGASTDTQYF
TGTGCCAGCAGCCGAGTGACAGGGGCTAGCACAGATACGCAGTATTTT
>TRBD1|TRBV18|-|TRBJ1-1
CASSPQGRGTEAFF
TGTGCCAGCTCGCCACAGGGGCGGGGAACTGAAGCTTTCTTT
>-|TRBV10-3|many|TRBJ2-7
CAIRENRDNPYEQYF
TGTGCCATCAGAGAAAACCGGGACAATCCCTACGAGCAGTACTTC
>TRBD2|TRBV2|-|TRBJ2-1
CASREGGGAVHEQFF
TGTGCCAGCAGGGAAGGCGGGGGGGCTGTCCATGAGCAGTTCTTC
>TRBD1|TRBV28|once|TRBJ2-2
CASSADRVFAGELFF
TGTGCCAGCAGTGCAGACAGGGTTTTCGCCGGGGAGCTGTTTTTT
>-|TRBV7-2|-|TRBJ2-5
CASSPNGFVAQYF
TGTGCCAGCAGCCCCAATGGGTTCGTAGCACAGTACTTC
>-|TRBV4-3|-|TRBJ2-1
CASSRVRDTYNEQFF
TGCGCCAGCAGCCGTGTCCGGGACACCTACAATGAGCAGTTCTTC
>-|TRBV29-1|-|TRBJ1-5
CSVLPGAGQPQHF
TGCAGCGTGTTGCCGGGAGCTGGGCAGCCCCAGCATTTT
>TRBD2|TRBV20-1|many|TRBJ2-3
CSAPPGGGGTDTQYF
TGCAGTGCTCCCCCCGGGGGGGGCGGCACAGATACGCAGTATTTT
>TRBD1|TRBV7-3|few|TRBJ1-1
CASSSTGPGTEAFF
TGTGCCAGCAGCTCGACAGGGCCAGGCACTGAAGCTTTCTTT
>-|TRBV6-5|-|TRBJ2-5
CASQRPGETQYF
TGTGCCAGCCAACGACCGGGGGAGACCCAGTACTTC
>-|TRBV4-3|few|TRBJ1-2
CASSQDPTDYGYTF
TGCGCCAGCAGCCAAGATCCGACAGACTATGGCTACACCTTC
>-|TRBV6-5|few|TRBJ1-2
CASSSSRTYGYTF
TGTGCCAGCAGTTCGTCCAGGACCTATGGCTACACCTTC
>TRBD1|TRBV7-3|few|TRBJ1-2
CASSLAPRGGGGYTF
TGTGCCAGCAGCTTAGCCCCCAGGGGGGGAGGTGGCTACACCTTC
>-|TRBV7-3|few|TRBJ2-3
CASSPQGGADTQYF
TGTGCCAGCAGCCCCCAGGGGGGAGCGGATACGCAGTATTTT
>-|TRBV19|many|TRBJ1-5
CATHPGGNQPQHF
TGTGCCACCCATCCCGGGGGGAATCAGCCCCAGCATTTT
>-|TRBV29-1|few|TRBJ2-1
CSVVTASNEQFF
TGCAGCGTTGTGACAGCTAGCAATGAGCAGTTCTTC
>-|TRBV27|-|TRBJ1-4
CASSPGTPWKEKLFF
TGTGCCAGCAGCCCCGGGACCCCATGGAAAGAAAAACTGTTTTTT
>-|TRBV7-2|-|TRBJ2-4
CASSLGPGQTVQYF
TGTGCCAGCAGCTTAGGCCCTGGACAGACTGTTCAGTACTTC